This T cell receptor (beta chain) came from a study of T cell responses to AZD1222 COVID-19 vaccine. The CDR3 contains 14 residues. Germline V CDR1 and CDR2: SNHLY, FYNNEI. V was trimmed by 4 bases and J by 4 bases, leaving 11 bases between them. Only in-frame clones appear in the TCRdb table, and some are missing; sequencing was by immunoSEQ multiplex PCR. The sample includes roughly 140,000 clones, approximately 88% of them seen just once. The clonotype was recovered from an adult in good health. Sequencing used peripheral blood, obtained on day 0 of AZD1222 vaccination. This rearrangement joins TRBV2 to TRBJ1-5; tentative D call: TRBD1 (6 bases). The DNA for the CDR3 is TGTGCCAGCAGTGGGACAGCCGATAATCAGCCCCAGCATTTT. As protein: CASSGTADNQPQHF.